This note documents a single TCR beta chain sequence. After extraction with the RNeasy kit, about 0.45 to 1 ug of the RNA was reverse transcribed using random hexamers. The TCR beta CDR3 was amplified by immunoSEQ multiplex PCR across 54 Vbeta, 13 Jbeta. TCRdb recomputed calls from the immunoSEQ multiplex PCR reads with MiXCR, one row per CDR3 protein. The sample carries approximately 130,000 distinct CDR3 sequences, approximately 90% recorded once. This sample was taken from a study of CD8 T cells in Susac syndrome. Sequencing input: CD8+ T cells from PBMCs. This clonotype originated in a human donor with multiple sclerosis.

CDR3 nucleotides: TGTGCCAGCAGTGACAAACCGGGGGCCGCAGATACGCAGTATTTT. Amino acids: CASSDKPGAADTQYF. This chain connects TRBV6-4 to TRBJ2-3; D is possibly TRBD1 or TRBD2 (6 bases each). Germline CDR1 reads MRHNA; CDR2 reads SNTAGT. Trimming cost V 2 bases and J 4 bases, with 13 bases left between them. The CDR3 consists of 15 residues.